The 18 T cell receptor beta chains listed next were all sequenced from one sample in a study of cytomegalovirus exposure and HLA in healthy donors. Primers: 60 Vbeta forward and 13 Jbeta reverse. Sequenced by immunoSEQ multiplex PCR; TCRdb stores in-frame clones only, minus some. The profile shows about 200,000 clones, about nine tenths of them singletons. Sequenced sample: PBMCs. The origin of the receptors is a boy between 2 and 10 years old in good health and CMV-seronegative.

The V and J genes are TRBV7-6 and TRBJ1-6; 8 bases map to TRBD1. CDR1 is SGHVS, CDR2 FNYEAQ, per germline. With 5 bases clipped from V and 8 bases from J, the junction kept 17 bases outside the gene matches. The CDR3 spans 18 residues. The CDR3 DNA reads as TGTGCCAGCAGCGGGACCAGGGCAGGGGGCCGGGGGGATTCACCCCTCCACTTT. It encodes CASSGTRAGGRGDSPLHF. The full variable domain, rest sourced from reference TRBV7-6 and TRBJ1-6, is GAGVSQSPRYKVTKRGQDVALRCDPISGHVSLYWYRQALGQGPEFLTYFNYEAQQDKSGLPNDRFSAERPEGSISTLTIQRTEQRDSAMYRCASSGTRAGGRGDSPLHFGNGTRLTVT.

This sequence joins TRBV7-2 and TRBJ2-5; 7 bases line up with TRBD1. Germline loops: CDR1 SGHTA, CDR2 FQGNSA. The CDR3 is 13 residues long. Trimming removed 5 bases from V and 4 bases from J; junction bases left unmatched: 4. The CDR3 reads CASSRQGGETQYF. Written as DNA, the CDR3 is TGTGCCAGCAGCCGACAGGGTGGAGAGACCCAGTACTTC.

V gene TRBV5-5 combines with J gene TRBJ1-2; 7 bases match TRBD1. V dropped 1 base and J dropped 3; count of bases not matched to a gene: 3. This CDR3 is built from 14 residues. Germline V gene sequence: CDR1 SGHKS, CDR2 YYEKEE (reference sequence). This CDR3 reads CASSLIGQDYGYTF. As DNA, the CDR3 is TGTGCCAGCAGCTTGATAGGACAGGACTATGGCTACACCTTC.

V gene TRBV30 combines with J gene TRBJ2-2; 12 nucleotides align to TRBD2. Germline V gene data show CDR1 as GTSNPN and CDR2 as SVGIG (reference sequence). The CDR3 consists of 21 residues. Trimming at V came to 5 bases and at J to 5 bases, leaving 24 bases not matched to a gene. Here the CDR3 DNA reads TGTGCCTGGGGGCACCTAGGGGCTAGCGGGAGGGCTTCGGTCGGGACCGGGGAGCTGTTTTTT. This translates into CAWGHLGASGRASVGTGELFF. The complete variable domain, with remaining parts taken from reference TRBV30 and TRBJ2-2, reads SQTIHQWPATLVQPVGSPLSLECTVEGTSNPNLYWYRQAAGRGLQLLFYSVGIGQISSEVPQNLSASRPQDRQFILSSKKLLLSDSGFYLCAWGHLGASGRASVGTGELFFGEGSRLTVL.

The CDR3 loop reads CASRVGQGSNQPQHF. In DNA, the CDR3 is TGTGCCAGCAGAGTGGGACAGGGAAGCAATCAGCCCCAGCATTTT. The chain employs TRBV2 and TRBJ1-5; 9 nucleotides agree with TRBD1. The trim removed 6 bases at V and 1 base at J, leaving 4 bases unmatched. This CDR3 contains 15 residues. Germline V lookup: CDR1 SNHLY, CDR2 FYNNEI.

The rearrangement links TRBV4-1 to TRBJ1-2; D is possibly TRBD1 (6 bases). CDR3 length: 15 residues. The germline V gene has CDR1 MGHRA and CDR2 YSYEKL. V was cut by 2 bases and J by 1 base, with 11 bases left in between. CDR3 sequence (DNA): TGCGCCAGCAGCCAATACACACAGGGTAACTATGGCTACACCTTC. This sequence encodes CASSQYTQGNYGYTF.

CDR3 in DNA: TGTGCCAGCAGGGGAGGGACTGAAGCTTTCTTT. Its translation is CASRGGTEAFF. The V gene is TRBV28, the J gene TRBJ1-1; D gene unclear. Germline lookup yields CDR1 MDHEN and CDR2 SYDVKM. The germline V and J ends were trimmed by 6 bases and 5 bases, with 7 bases remaining between them. This CDR3 spans 11 amino acids.

The V gene is TRBV28, the J gene TRBJ2-3; 8 nucleotides align to TRBD2. In germline, CDR1 is MDHEN, CDR2 SYDVKM. Losses at the gene ends were 6 bases for V and 0 bases for J; bases not matched to a gene: 5. CDR3 length: 15 amino acids. The CDR3 coding sequence is TGTGCCAGCAGCTGGACTAGCCCTAGCACAGATACGCAGTATTTT. Protein: CASSWTSPSTDTQYF.

The chain recombines TRBV18 with TRBJ2-2, with 10 bases fitting TRBD2. V dropped 3 bases and J dropped 7; count of bases not matched to a gene: 8. Germline CDR1 KGHSH, CDR2 LQKENI. This CDR3 contains 16 residues. Here the CDR3 reads CASSPLALAGNGELFF. CDR3 sequence (DNA): TGTGCCAGCTCACCGCTCGCACTAGCGGGGAACGGGGAGCTGTTTTTT.

The chain carries TRBV6-5 and TRBJ2-3, with 9 bases identical to TRBD2. The V gene end was trimmed by 5 bases and the J gene end by 4 bases; junction bases not matched to a gene: 7. Germline CDR1 MNHEY, CDR2 SVGAGI. The CDR3 has 15 residues. CDR3 DNA: TGTGCCAGCAGTCGGACTAGCGCCGACTCAGATACGCAGTATTTT. This encodes CASSRTSADSDTQYF.

The rearrangement links TRBV2 to TRBJ2-1, with D uncertain. V lost 5 bases, J lost 3 bases, and 8 bases lay in between. The germline CDR1 and CDR2 sequences are SNHLY and FYNNEI. This CDR3 contains 13 residues. The chain's CDR3 is CASSISVYNEQFF. For the CDR3, the DNA is TGTGCCAGCAGTATAAGCGTCTACAATGAGCAGTTCTTC.

A note on this clone: It is unclear where the CDR3 begins or ends on the DNA, so no DNA is shown, and the CDR3 is as TCRdb lists it. The rearrangement uses TRBV2 and TRBJ1-4; TRBD1 is taken as the D call from the table, unchecked against the DNA. Looked up from germline, CDR1 is SNHLY and CDR2 is FYNNEI. From its first to its last residue, the CDR3 has 14 amino acids. CDR3 region: CASILETVNEKLFF.

The chain combines TRBV21-1 with TRBJ2-5; the table's D gene call, TRBD1, was not cross checked with the DNA. TRBV21-1 is given as a pseudogene. The CDR3 runs to 13 residues. CDR3 protein: CASPRKLQETQYF. CDR3 in DNA: TGTGCCAGCCCCAGGAAACTGCAAGAGACCCAGTACTTC.

The genes are TRBV6-1 and TRBJ1-2; D might be TRBD1 (5 bases). The CDR3 has 15 residues. The ends were cut back, 1 base at V and 8 bases at J, with 17 bases in the middle. Per germline, CDR1 MNHNS and CDR2 SASEGT. The CDR3 here is CASSEGIGTAVGYTF. CDR3 in DNA: TGTGCCAGCAGTGAAGGGATTGGGACTGCTGTGGGCTACACCTTC.

In its sample, this clone was seen a few times. The rearrangement links TRBV2 to TRBJ1-5; perhaps TRBD1 as D (6 bases). With 2 bases removed from V and 0 bases from J, the gap between germline ends came to 8 bases. The germline CDR1 and CDR2 sequences are SNHLY and FYNNEI. CDR3 length equals 15 residues. CDR3 sequence: CASSERGYSNQPQHF. CDR3 nucleotides: TGTGCCAGCAGTGAAAGGGGGTATAGCAATCAGCCCCAGCATTTT.

This clone was found a few times. This chain connects TRBV6-1 to TRBJ2-7; maybe TRBD2 (5 bases). Trimming cost V 6 bases and J 6 bases, with 21 bases left between them. Looked up from germline, CDR1 is MNHNS and CDR2 is SASEGT. The CDR3 totals 15 residues. The CDR3: CASSLPLGEPGEQYF. DNA of the CDR3: TGTGCCAGCAGCCTCCCATTGGGAGAACCAGGCGAGCAGTACTTC.

This chain connects TRBV2 to TRBJ1-5; D gene ambiguous. Between the trimmed V and J ends, which lost 1 base and 4 bases, there was a span of 8 bases. The CDR3 covers 14 residues. Germline V gene data show CDR1 as SNHLY and CDR2 as FYNNEI. The CDR3 DNA follows: TGTGCCAGCAGTGAAGTGGCCTTAAATCAGCCCCAGCATTTT. This codes for CASSEVALNQPQHF.

The count of this clone is one. J is TRBJ2-7 and V is TRBV7-9; D is possibly TRBD2 (6 bases). CDR1 is SEHNR, CDR2 FQNEAQ, per germline (reference sequence). This CDR3 has 13 amino acids. Trimming stripped 5 bases from V and 3 bases from J, with 11 bases between. The CDR3 bases are TGTGCCAGCAGCCCCAGCGGGTTCTACGAGCAGTACTTC. As protein: CASSPSGFYEQYF.